The source of this T cell receptor (beta chain) is a study of OX40 agonist ivuxolimab in advanced cancers. Study-level findings and limits: Certain nonresponders additionally had low normalized T-cell clonal expansion.

The ends lost 6 bases at V and 3 bases at J; junction bases unmatched: 3. Germline CDR1 SGHTA, CDR2 FQGNSA. The CDR3 contains 13 residues. This clone occurred once. Its antigen is not known. The table came from immunoSEQ multiplex PCR; TCRdb's copy has only in-frame clones and leaves some out. The data contain about 75,000 clones, more than 90% of them singletons. The specimen was CD4+ or CD8+ T cells sorted from blood, collected in a trial of the OX40 agonist ivuxolimab. The chain carries TRBV7-2 and TRBJ2-5; 8 bases align to TRBD2. This clonotype was sampled from an adult with an advanced solid tumor such as melanoma, head and neck, liver or kidney cancer. The CDR3: CASRNSGEETQYF. The CDR3, as DNA: TGTGCCAGCAGGAATAGCGGGGAAGAGACCCAGTACTTC.